This T cell receptor beta chain was found in a study of Ad26.COV2.S vaccination and SARS-CoV-2 variants. Method: immunoSEQ multiplex PCR; TCRdb's copy keeps in-frame clones and lacks some. This sample carries roughly 140,000 clones, 80% to 90% of them seen once, and the ten largest clones take 5%. Germline V CDR1 and CDR2: SGHTA, FQGNSA. V lost 3 bases, J lost 5 bases, and 10 bases lay in between. The CDR3 totals 13 residues. J is TRBJ1-1 and V is TRBV7-2; unclear D gene. The origin of this receptor is a human donor who had recovered from COVID-19. The starting material was peripheral blood, obtained after recovery from COVID-19. CDR3 coding DNA: TGTGCCAGCAGCTTCGAGGGAGAAACTGAAGCTTTCTTT. Translating it yields CASSFEGETEAFF.